Listed below are T cell receptor beta chains from one sample, sequenced in a study of T cell repertoires in cytomegalovirus infection. Each CDR3 protein is one row after TCRdb ran MiXCR on the reads. The sample lists approximately 110,000 distinct CDR3 sequences; more than 25% were seen once. Their recognized antigens are unknown. Sequencing was performed on CD8+ T cells from cultured PBMCs, taken from culture after CMV antigen stimulation. The receptor set was obtained from a human donor in good health (CMV status not recorded). Some clones in this sample may be carry-over from other donors' samples. Each CDR3 is given with its conserved first and last residue. D genes are given only for firm matches. Size values are once, few and many counts, or a class for expanded clones, and some rows have none.

cdr3_nt cdr3_aa d_call j_call v_call clone_size
TGTGCCAGCAGCCTACTATGGAGGAACACTGAAGCTTTCTTT CASSLLWRNTEAFF - TRBJ1-1 TRBV5-6 -
TGTGCCAGCGCGATTTGGGCGGTGAGCACAGATACGCAGTATTTT CASAIWAVSTDTQYF - TRBJ2-3 TRBV7-9 -
TGTGCCAGCAGTGAAGCCACAGGGGGCATATACACCGGGGAGCTGTTTTTT CASSEATGGIYTGELFF TRBD1 TRBJ2-2 TRBV2 many
TGTGCCAGCATCCACTCGGCACTAGCGGGCGAGAACACCGGGGAGCTGTTTTTT CASIHSALAGENTGELFF TRBD2 TRBJ2-2 TRBV6-6 -
TGTGCCAGCAGCTCGACTAGCGGGGGTTTGTATAATGAGCAGTTCTTC CASSSTSGGLYNEQFF TRBD2 TRBJ2-1 TRBV7-6 -
TGTGCCAGCAGCTTGATGGGGGGACTTAATTCACCCCTCCACTTT CASSLMGGLNSPLHF - TRBJ1-6 TRBV5-4 -
TGTGCCAGCAGTTCCCCGGGGAACGAGCAGTACTTC CASSSPGNEQYF - TRBJ2-7 TRBV6-5 -
TGTGCCAGCAGTCTAGGAAGGGTGGGGGCAGATACGCAGTATTTT CASSLGRVGADTQYF - TRBJ2-3 TRBV28 few
TGTGCCAGCAGCCAAACAGTGTACAATGAGCAGTTCTTC CASSQTVYNEQFF - TRBJ2-1 TRBV2 -
TGCAGTGCTAGAGGACTAGCGGGAAACATTCAGAACTTC CSARGLAGNIQNF TRBD2 TRBJ2-4 TRBV20-1 -
TGTGCCAGCAGCCCCCCGGGACAGGTCGAGCAGTACTTC CASSPPGQVEQYF TRBD1 TRBJ2-7 TRBV7-6 -
TGTGCCAGCAGCAATAAACTCGGCTACGAGCAGTACTTC CASSNKLGYEQYF - TRBJ2-7 TRBV3-1 -
TGTGCCAGCAGTCGGGAGGCGGGGAGGGGCAATCAGCCCCAGCATTTT CASSREAGRGNQPQHF - TRBJ1-5 TRBV7-6 few
TGTGCCAGTAGTGTCAACAGGGCAGAGAACACTGAAGCTTTCTTT CASSVNRAENTEAFF - TRBJ1-1 TRBV19 -
TGTGCCACCAGCAGAATAGGAAGGGGGCCGAACACTGAAGCTTTCTTT CATSRIGRGPNTEAFF TRBD1 TRBJ1-1 TRBV15 few
TGTGCTAGCAGCTTACGAGCGGGTATGGACAATGAGCAGTTCTTC CASSLRAGMDNEQFF - TRBJ2-1 TRBV7-7 -
TGCGCCAGCAGCCAAGCGAGCTTCAATCAGCCCCAGCATTTT CASSQASFNQPQHF - TRBJ1-5 TRBV4-1 few
TGTGCCACCCCAAGCGCTAACTATGGCTACACCTTC CATPSANYGYTF - TRBJ1-2 TRBV6-2/TRBV6-3 few
TGTGCCAGCAGTCCCCTAGGTCAAAACTATGGCTACACCTTC CASSPLGQNYGYTF - TRBJ1-2 TRBV12-3/TRBV12-4 few
TGTGCCAGCAGCTTAGGGAGCCCCCCAGATACGCAGTATTTT CASSLGSPPDTQYF - TRBJ2-3 TRBV11-2 -
TGTGCCAGTACAAATCCGAACAGGGGGCTCCCGAACACCGGGGAGCTGTTTTTT CASTNPNRGLPNTGELFF TRBD1 TRBJ2-2 TRBV19 few
TGTGCCAGCATTAGGAGGGGCGGAGGTAATCAGCCCCAGCATTTT CASIRRGGGNQPQHF - TRBJ1-5 TRBV6-1 -
TGTGCCAGCAGCTTACTAAACTACGAGCAGTACTTC CASSLLNYEQYF - TRBJ2-7 TRBV7-8 few
TGTGCCAGCAGCGTAGGATGGGGCTATGGCTACACCTTC CASSVGWGYGYTF - TRBJ1-2 TRBV9 -
TGTGCCAGTAGTGCGACCCGATACAGAGGATATAATTCACCCCTCCACTTT CASSATRYRGYNSPLHF - TRBJ1-6 TRBV19 few
TGTGCCAGCAGCTTAGCGACGGGGGGGCCTTACAATGAGCAGTTCTTC CASSLATGGPYNEQFF TRBD2 TRBJ2-1 TRBV7-9 -
TGTGCCAGCAGCCAAGCAAACACCCTCTATGGCTACACCTTC CASSQANTLYGYTF - TRBJ1-2 TRBV3-1 -